The clone carrying this TCR beta chain was seen just once. Antigen unknown. The CDR3 is 14 amino acids. V lost 5 bases to trimming and J lost 6 bases, with 14 bases between them. Germline V gene sequence: CDR1 SGHTA, CDR2 FQGTGA. The data are from a study of PD-1 blockade in classical Hodgkin lymphoma. About the study: Intravenous delivery of nivolumab at 3 mg/kg to patients occurred every 2 weeks. Study-wide findings and caveats: As was reported, newly diagnosed patients showed lower baseline TCR diversity than healthy donors did. Complete responders had baseline diversity similar to newly diagnosed patients.

Here immunoSEQ multiplex PCR was the method, and the copy in TCRdb shows in-frame clones only, minus some. The sample records around 92,000 clones, 83% being singletons. The time point was: cycle 4 day 1 (C4D1), after more than five weeks of nivolumab. After autologous stem cell transplantation all patients relapsed, and prior brentuximab vedotin exposure differed between cohorts. V is TRBV7-3 and J is TRBJ2-1; D may be TRBD1 (6 bases). Specimen: peripheral blood mononuclear cells (PBMCs), collected before the fourth cycle of nivolumab. The source is a human donor with classical Hodgkin lymphoma. The CDR3 loop reads CASSTLRDTNEQFF. The DNA of the CDR3 is TGTGCCAGCAGCACCCTCCGGGACACCAATGAGCAGTTCTTC.